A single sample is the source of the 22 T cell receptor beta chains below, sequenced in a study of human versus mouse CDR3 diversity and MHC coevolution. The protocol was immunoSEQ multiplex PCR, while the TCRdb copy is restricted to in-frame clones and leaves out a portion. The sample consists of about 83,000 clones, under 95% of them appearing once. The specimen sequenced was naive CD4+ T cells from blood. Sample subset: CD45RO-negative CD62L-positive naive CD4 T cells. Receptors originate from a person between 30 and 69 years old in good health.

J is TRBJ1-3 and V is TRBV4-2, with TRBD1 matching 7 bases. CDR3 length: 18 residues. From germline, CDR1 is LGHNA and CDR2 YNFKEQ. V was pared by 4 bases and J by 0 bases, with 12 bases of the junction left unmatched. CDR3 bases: TGTGCCAGCAGCCGGGCCACGGGACAGTTACACTCTGGAAACACCATATATTTT. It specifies CASSRATGQLHSGNTIYF.

CDR3 bases: TGTGCCAGCAGCTTAAGCGGGCAGCTACCCGGGGAGCTGTTTTTT. Amino acid sequence: CASSLSGQLPGELFF. V is TRBV7-3 and J is TRBJ2-2; perhaps TRBD2 as D (5 bases). V lost 1 base and J 6 bases, leaving 12 bases between the germline ends. This CDR3 spans 15 amino acids. Germline CDR1 reads SGHTA; CDR2 reads FQGTGA.

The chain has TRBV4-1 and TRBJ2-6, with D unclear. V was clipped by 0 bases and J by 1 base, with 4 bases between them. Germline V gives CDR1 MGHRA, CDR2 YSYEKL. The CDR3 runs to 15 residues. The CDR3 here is CASSQDLSGANVLTF. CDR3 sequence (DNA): TGCGCCAGCAGCCAAGACCTATCTGGGGCCAACGTCCTGACTTTC.

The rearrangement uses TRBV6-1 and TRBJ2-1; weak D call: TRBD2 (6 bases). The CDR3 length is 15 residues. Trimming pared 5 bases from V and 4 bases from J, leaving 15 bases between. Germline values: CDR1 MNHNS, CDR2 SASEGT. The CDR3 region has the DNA TGTGCCAGCAGTCCCGAAGCGGGCTTTTACAATGAGCAGTTCTTC. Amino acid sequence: CASSPEAGFYNEQFF.

DNA of the CDR3: TGTGCCATCAGTGAGTCAGGGGGTTCACCCCTCCACTTT. This sequence encodes CAISESGGSPLHF. J is TRBJ1-6 and V is TRBV10-3; tentative D call: TRBD1 (6 bases). Germline V gene data show CDR1 as ENHRY and CDR2 as SYGVKD. Trimming removed 0 bases from V and 9 bases from J, with 6 bases in between. This CDR3 comprises 13 residues.

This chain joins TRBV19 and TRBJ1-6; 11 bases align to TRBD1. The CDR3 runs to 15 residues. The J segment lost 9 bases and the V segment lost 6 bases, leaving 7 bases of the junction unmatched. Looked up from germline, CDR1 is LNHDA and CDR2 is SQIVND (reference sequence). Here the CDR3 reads CASSPGQGASSPLHF. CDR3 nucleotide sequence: TGTGCCAGTAGCCCTGGACAGGGGGCAAGTTCACCCCTCCACTTT.

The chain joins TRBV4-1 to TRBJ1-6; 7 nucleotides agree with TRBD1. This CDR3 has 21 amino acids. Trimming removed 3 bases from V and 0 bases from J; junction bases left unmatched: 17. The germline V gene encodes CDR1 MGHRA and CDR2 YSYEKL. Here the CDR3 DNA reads TGCGCCAGCAGCCAGCGGGTTCTCGAAAGGGGGCAGAGCTCCTATAATTCACCCCTCCACTTT. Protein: CASSQRVLERGQSSYNSPLHF.

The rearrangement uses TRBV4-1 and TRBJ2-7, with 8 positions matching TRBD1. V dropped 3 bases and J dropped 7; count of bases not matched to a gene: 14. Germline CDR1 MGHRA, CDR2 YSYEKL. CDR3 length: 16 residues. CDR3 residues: CASSQATDRGAREQYF. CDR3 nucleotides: TGCGCCAGCAGCCAGGCAACTGACAGGGGCGCCCGAGAGCAGTACTTC.

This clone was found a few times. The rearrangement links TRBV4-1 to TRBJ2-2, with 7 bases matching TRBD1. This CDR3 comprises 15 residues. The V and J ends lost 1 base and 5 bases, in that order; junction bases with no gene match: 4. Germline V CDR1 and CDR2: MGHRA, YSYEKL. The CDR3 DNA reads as TGCGCCAGCAGCCAAGTCACAGGGGCGACCGGGGAGCTGTTTTTT. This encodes CASSQVTGATGELFF.

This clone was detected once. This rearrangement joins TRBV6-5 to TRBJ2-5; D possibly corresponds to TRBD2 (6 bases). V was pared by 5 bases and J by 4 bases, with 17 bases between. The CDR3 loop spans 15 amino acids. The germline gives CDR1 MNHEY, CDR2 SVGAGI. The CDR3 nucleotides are TGTGCCAGCAGTAATAGCGGTACGGGGATAGAGACCCAGTACTTC. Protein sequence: CASSNSGTGIETQYF.

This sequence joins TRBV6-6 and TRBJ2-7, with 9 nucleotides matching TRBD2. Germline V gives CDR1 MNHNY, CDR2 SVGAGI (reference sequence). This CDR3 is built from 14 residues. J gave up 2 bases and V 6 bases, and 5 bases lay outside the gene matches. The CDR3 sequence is CASRDSGGTYEQYF. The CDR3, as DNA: TGTGCCAGCAGAGATAGCGGGGGCACCTACGAGCAGTACTTC.

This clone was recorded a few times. The CDR3 loop reads CASSRRQGPGIEAFF. For the CDR3, the DNA is TGTGCCAGCAGCCGTAGACAGGGGCCGGGGATTGAAGCTTTCTTT. V is TRBV7-9 and J is TRBJ1-1; 8 bases are shared with TRBD1. With V trimmed by 5 bases and J by 7 bases, 12 bases remained unmatched. Germline assignment: CDR1 SEHNR and CDR2 FQNEAQ (reference sequence). The CDR3 extends over 15 amino acids.

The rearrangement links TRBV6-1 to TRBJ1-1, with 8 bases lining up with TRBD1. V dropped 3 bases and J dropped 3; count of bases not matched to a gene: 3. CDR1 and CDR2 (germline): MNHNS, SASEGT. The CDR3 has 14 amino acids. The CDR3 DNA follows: TGTGCCAGCAGTGACAGGGGGCTCCACACTGAAGCTTTCTTT. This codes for CASSDRGLHTEAFF.

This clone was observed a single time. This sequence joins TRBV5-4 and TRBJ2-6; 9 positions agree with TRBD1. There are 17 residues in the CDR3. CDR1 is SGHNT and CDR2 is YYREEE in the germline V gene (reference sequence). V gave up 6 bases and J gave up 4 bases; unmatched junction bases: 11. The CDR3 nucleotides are TGTGCCAGCACTCGCGAACAGGGGGCGTACGGGGCCAACGTCCTGACTTTC. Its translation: CASTREQGAYGANVLTF.

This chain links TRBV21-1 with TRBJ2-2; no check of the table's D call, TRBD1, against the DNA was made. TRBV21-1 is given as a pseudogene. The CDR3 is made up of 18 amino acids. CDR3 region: CASSNLRDRGLYTGELFF. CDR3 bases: TGTGCCAGCAGCAATTTAAGGGACAGGGGCCTATATACCGGGGAGCTGTTTTTT.

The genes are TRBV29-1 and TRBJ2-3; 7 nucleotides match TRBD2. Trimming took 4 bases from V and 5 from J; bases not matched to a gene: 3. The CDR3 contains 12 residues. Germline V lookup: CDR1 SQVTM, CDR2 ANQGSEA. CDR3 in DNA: TGCAGCGTTGGGGGGGGAGGAGATACGCAGTATTTT. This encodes CSVGGGGDTQYF.

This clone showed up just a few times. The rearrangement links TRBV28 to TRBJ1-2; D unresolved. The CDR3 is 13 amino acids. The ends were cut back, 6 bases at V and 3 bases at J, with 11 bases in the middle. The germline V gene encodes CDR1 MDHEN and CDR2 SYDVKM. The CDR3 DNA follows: TGTGCCAGCAGCTCCAGGAATTACTATGGCTACACCTTC. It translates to CASSSRNYYGYTF.

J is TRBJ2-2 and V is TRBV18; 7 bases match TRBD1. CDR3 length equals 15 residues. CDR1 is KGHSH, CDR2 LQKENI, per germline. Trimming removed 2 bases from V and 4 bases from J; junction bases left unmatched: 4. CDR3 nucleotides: TGTGCCAGCTCACCAGAGACAGGGCCCACCGGGGAGCTGTTTTTT. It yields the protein CASSPETGPTGELFF.

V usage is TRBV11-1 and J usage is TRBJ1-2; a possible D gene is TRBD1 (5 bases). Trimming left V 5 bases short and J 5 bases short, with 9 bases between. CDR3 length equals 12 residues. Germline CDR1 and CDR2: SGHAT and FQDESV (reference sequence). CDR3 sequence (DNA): TGTGCCAGCAGCCTAGACAGTTATGGCTACACCTTC. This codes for CASSLDSYGYTF.

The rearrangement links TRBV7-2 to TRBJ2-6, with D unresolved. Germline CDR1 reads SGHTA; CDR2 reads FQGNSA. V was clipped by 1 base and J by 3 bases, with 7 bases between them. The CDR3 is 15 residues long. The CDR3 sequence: CASSLGPGGANVLTF. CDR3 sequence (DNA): TGTGCCAGCAGCTTAGGGCCAGGTGGGGCCAACGTCCTGACTTTC.

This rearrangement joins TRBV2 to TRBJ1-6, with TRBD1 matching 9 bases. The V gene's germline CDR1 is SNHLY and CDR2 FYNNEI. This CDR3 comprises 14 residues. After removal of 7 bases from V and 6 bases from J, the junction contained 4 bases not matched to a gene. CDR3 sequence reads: CASTPTGGNSPLHF. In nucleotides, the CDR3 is TGTGCCAGCACCCCGACAGGGGGTAATTCACCCCTCCACTTT.

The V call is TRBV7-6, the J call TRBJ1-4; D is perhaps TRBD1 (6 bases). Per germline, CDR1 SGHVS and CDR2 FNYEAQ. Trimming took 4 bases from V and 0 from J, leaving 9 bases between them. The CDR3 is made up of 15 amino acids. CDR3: CASSYRQATNEKLFF. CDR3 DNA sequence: TGTGCCAGCAGCTATAGACAGGCAACTAATGAAAAACTGTTTTTT.